A selection of T cell receptor beta chains follows, all from one sample in a study of shared clonotypes between healthy human individuals. Some clones are missing from TCRdb's copy, which holds only in-frame ones; the method was immunoSEQ multiplex PCR. The repertoire holds about 230,000 clones, with approximately 70% as singletons. Sequencing input: memory CD4+ T cells sorted from blood. The source is a young man in good health. The CDR3 runs from the conserved cysteine through the conserved F or W. D genes are given only for firm matches.

J gene,V gene,D gene,CDR3 length,CDR3 protein
TRBJ2-1,TRBV25-1,TRBD2,14,CASSDLGLADHQFF
TRBJ2-1,TRBV7-2,TRBD2,16,CASSFSAGVPYNEQFF
TRBJ2-2,TRBV7-6,.,14,CASSLVIRSGELFF
TRBJ2-5,TRBV7-2,TRBD2,15,CASSPLAGGIETQYF
TRBJ2-1,TRBV19,TRBD2,17,CASSVTLAGVRGNEQFF
TRBJ2-5,TRBV7-2,.,15,CASSPRDRYQETQYF
TRBJ1-2,TRBV5-1,.,12,CASSLESYGYTF
TRBJ2-1,TRBV5-1,.,17,CASSLVWGTGTYNEQFF
TRBJ1-3,TRBV19,.,13,CASSSPSGNTIYF
TRBJ1-2,TRBV28,.,14,CASSENGRVYGYTF
TRBJ2-2,TRBV5-4,.,16,CASSLATGSRTGELFF
TRBJ2-2,TRBV7-2,.,13,CASSLGSLGELFF
TRBJ2-7,TRBV11-2,.,13,CASSLSAFYEQYF
TRBJ1-5,TRBV19,.,15,CASSSSRSSNQPQHF
TRBJ1-2,TRBV10-3,.,15,CAISDRQVRPYGYTF
TRBJ1-2,TRBV19,.,16,CASNILGVRANYGYTF
TRBJ2-7,TRBV25-1,.,14,CASSDSQSSYEQYF
TRBJ2-3,TRBV11-2,TRBD1,13,CASSLQGADTQYF
TRBJ2-7,TRBV9,TRBD2,15,CASSVELAVLGEQYF
TRBJ2-1,TRBV30,.,15,CAWSVLGRVKNEQFF
TRBJ2-1,TRBV11-3,.,16,CASSLRGDYSGDEQFF
TRBJ2-7,TRBV29-1,TRBD2,13,CSVGGRAGYEQYF
TRBJ2-7,TRBV4-1,.,16,CASSQDWAALEYEQYF
TRBJ2-2,TRBV7-9,TRBD2,14,CASIRTSRSGELFF
TRBJ1-1,TRBV10-3,TRBD1,16,CAISDLRQGAITEAFF
TRBJ1-3,TRBV9,.,17,CASSVVGGALSGNTIYF
TRBJ1-5,TRBV5-3,.,15,CARSFRDFSNQPQHF
TRBJ1-2,TRBV5-4,TRBD1,14,CASGGGPQGNGYTF
TRBJ1-2,TRBV9,TRBD1,15,CASSPEHGTVLGYTF
TRBJ2-1,TRBV28,TRBD1,20,CASSLPRTGGRVGFYNEQFF
TRBJ2-1,TRBV5-1,TRBD2,14,CASKRLAGDNEQFF
TRBJ2-7,TRBV4-3,.,15,CASSQSPSAGLEQYF
TRBJ2-3,TRBV4-2,.,14,CASSLRGRKDTQYF
TRBJ2-4,TRBV5-1,.,15,CASSLAVADGNIQYF
TRBJ2-3,TRBV11-2,.,15,CASSLVRGGGDTQYF
TRBJ2-1,TRBV7-2,TRBD2,16,CASSPGGSGGYNEQFF